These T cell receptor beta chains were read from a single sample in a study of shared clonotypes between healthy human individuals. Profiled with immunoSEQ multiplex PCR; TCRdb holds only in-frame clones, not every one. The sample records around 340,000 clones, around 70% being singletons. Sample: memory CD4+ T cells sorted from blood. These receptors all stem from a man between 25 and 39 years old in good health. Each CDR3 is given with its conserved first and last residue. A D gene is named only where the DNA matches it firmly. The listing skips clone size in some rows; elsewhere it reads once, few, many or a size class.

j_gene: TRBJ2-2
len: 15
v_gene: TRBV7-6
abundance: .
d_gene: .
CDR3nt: TGTGCCAGCAGCCTTATGGGCGGGACCACCGGGGAGCTGTTTTTT
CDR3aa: CASSLMGGTTGELFF

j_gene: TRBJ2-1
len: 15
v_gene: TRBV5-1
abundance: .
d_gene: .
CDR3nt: TGCGCCAGCAGCTCTACCGGGACTGGAAAGAATGAGCAGTTCTTC
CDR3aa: CASSSTGTGKNEQFF

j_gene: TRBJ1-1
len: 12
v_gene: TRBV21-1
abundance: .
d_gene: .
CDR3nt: TGTGCCAGCAGCAAAGAGAACACTGAAGCTTTCTTT
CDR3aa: CASSKENTEAFF

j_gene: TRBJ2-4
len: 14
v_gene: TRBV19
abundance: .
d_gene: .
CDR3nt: TGTGCCAGTAGTATAGCTAGTTCCCAATCCATTCAGTACTTC
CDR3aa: CASSIASSQSIQYF

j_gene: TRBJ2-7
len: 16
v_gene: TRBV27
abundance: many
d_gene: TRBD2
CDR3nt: TGTGCCAGCAGTTTAGTCGCAGCGGGAACTTCCTACGAGCAGTACTTC
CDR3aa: CASSLVAAGTSYEQYF

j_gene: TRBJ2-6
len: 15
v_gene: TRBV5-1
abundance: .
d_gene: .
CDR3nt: TGCGCCAGCAGCTTTGGAAGCCCTGGGGCCAACGTCCTGACTTTC
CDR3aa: CASSFGSPGANVLTF

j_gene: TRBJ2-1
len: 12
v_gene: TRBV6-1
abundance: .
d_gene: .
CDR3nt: TGTGCCAGCAGTGATCAGGGGTTGGAGCAGTTCTTC
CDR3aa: CASSDQGLEQFF

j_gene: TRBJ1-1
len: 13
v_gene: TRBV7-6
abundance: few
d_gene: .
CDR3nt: TGTGCCAGCAGCTCGGGAGGGAACACTGAAGCTTTCTTT
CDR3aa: CASSSGGNTEAFF

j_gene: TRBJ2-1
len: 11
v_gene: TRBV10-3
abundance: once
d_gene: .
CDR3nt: TGTGCCATCTCGGGTTTCAATGAGCAGTTCTTC
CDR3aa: CAISGFNEQFF

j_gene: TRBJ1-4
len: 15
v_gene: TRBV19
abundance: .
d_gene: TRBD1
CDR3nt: TGTGCCAGTAGTGCGTCCGGGACAGGGAAAGAAAAACTGTTTTTT
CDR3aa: CASSASGTGKEKLFF

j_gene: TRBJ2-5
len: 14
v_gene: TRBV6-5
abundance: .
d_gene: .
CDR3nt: TGTGCCAGCAGTTACACAAGGGTATCAGAGACCCAGTACTTC
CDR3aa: CASSYTRVSETQYF

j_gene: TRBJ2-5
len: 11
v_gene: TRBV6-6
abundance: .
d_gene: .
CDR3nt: TGTGCCAGCAGTTCGAAAGAGACCCAGTACTTC
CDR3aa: CASSSKETQYF

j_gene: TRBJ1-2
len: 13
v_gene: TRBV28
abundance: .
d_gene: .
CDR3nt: TGTGCCATCCGTGAGGGAAGGTGGTATGGCTACACCTTC
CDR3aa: CAIREGRWYGYTF

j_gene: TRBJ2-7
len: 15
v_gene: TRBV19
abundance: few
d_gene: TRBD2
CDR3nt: TGTGCCAGTAGTATGGGAGGGGCTAACTCCTACGAGCAGTACTTC
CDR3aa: CASSMGGANSYEQYF

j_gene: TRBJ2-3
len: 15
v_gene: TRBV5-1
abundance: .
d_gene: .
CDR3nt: TGCGCCAGCAGCCGCCGGGAGCGAATCACAGATACGCAGTATTTT
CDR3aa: CASSRRERITDTQYF

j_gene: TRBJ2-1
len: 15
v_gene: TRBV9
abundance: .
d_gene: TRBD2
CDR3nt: TGTGCCAGCAGCCGGACTAGCGGGAGGATCGATGAGCAGTTCTTC
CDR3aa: CASSRTSGRIDEQFF

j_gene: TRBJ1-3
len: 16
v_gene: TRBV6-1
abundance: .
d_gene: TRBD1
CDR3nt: TGTGCCAGCAGTGAACCAGGCAGGGGGGGCGGAAACACCATATATTTT
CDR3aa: CASSEPGRGGGNTIYF

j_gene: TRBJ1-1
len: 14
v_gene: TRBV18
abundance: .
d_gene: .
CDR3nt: TGTGCCAGCTCACCACAGGGGTCGCACACTGAAGCTTTCTTT
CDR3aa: CASSPQGSHTEAFF

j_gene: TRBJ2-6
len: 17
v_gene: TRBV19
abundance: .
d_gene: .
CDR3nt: TGTGCCAGTAGTCTACGGACGGCGAGCTCTGGGGCCAACGTCCTGACTTTC
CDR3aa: CASSLRTASSGANVLTF

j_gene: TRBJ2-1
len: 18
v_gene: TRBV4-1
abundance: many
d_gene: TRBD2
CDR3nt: TGCGCCAGCAGCCAAGATAGCGGGAGCTTCCCTGCGTACAATGAGCAGTTCTTC
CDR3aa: CASSQDSGSFPAYNEQFF

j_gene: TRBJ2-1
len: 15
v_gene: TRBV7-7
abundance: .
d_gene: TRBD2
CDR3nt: TGTGCTAGCAGCCCACTTGGCGGGAGTTACAATGAGCAGTTCTTC
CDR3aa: CASSPLGGSYNEQFF

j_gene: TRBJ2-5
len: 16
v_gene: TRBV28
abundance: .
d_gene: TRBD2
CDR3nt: TGTGCCAGCAGTCGACCTCAAGCGGGAGCTAGAGAGACCCAGTACTTC
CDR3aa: CASSRPQAGARETQYF

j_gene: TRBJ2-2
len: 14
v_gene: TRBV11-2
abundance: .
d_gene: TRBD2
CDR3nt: TGTGCCAGCAGCTTATTAGCGGGAGCTGGGGAGCTGTTTTTT
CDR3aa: CASSLLAGAGELFF

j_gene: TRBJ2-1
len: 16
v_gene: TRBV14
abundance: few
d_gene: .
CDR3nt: TGTGCCAGCAGCCAAGTTGACAGCCGCTCCTACAATGAGCAGTTCTTC
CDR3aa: CASSQVDSRSYNEQFF

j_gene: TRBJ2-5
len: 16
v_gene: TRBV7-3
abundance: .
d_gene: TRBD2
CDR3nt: TGTGCCAGCAGCTTAGGGGGGACTAGCGGACAAGAGACCCAGTACTTC
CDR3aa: CASSLGGTSGQETQYF

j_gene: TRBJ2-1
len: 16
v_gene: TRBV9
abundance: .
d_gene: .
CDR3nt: TGTGCCAGCAGCGTAGCAGCGCCCCTCTCCTACAATGAGCAGTTCTTC
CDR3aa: CASSVAAPLSYNEQFF

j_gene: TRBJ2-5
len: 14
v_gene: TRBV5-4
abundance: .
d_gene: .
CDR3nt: TGTGCCAGCAGCTCAGGGATGTGGCAAGAGACCCAGTACTTC
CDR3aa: CASSSGMWQETQYF

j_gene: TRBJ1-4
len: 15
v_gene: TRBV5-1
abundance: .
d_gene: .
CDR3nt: TGCGCCAGCAGCTTGTCGGCAGGGACTAATGAAAAACTGTTTTTT
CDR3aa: CASSLSAGTNEKLFF

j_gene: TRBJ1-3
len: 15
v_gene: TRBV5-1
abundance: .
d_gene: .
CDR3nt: TGCGCCAGCAGCCCGGCCCGGGCCTCTGGAAACACCATATATTTT
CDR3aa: CASSPARASGNTIYF

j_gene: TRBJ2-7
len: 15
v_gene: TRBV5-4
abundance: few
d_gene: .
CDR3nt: TGTGCCAGCAGCTTGGGGACTGCTGGCTCCTACGAGCAGTACTTC
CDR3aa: CASSLGTAGSYEQYF

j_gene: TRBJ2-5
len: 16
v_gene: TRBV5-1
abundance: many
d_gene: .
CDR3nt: TGCGCCAGCAGCTCCGAGGCCGGACCCAACGGCGCGACCCAGTACTTC
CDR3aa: CASSSEAGPNGATQYF

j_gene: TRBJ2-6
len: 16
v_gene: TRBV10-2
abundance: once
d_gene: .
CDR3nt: TGCGCCAGCAGTGAGTTACAGGGAGCAGGGGCCAACGTCCTGACTTTC
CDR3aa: CASSELQGAGANVLTF

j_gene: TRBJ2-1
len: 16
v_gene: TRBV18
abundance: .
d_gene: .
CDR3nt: TGTGCCAGCTCCCTTCACCCCCCCTCGAATTACAATGAGCAGTTCTTC
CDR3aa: CASSLHPPSNYNEQFF

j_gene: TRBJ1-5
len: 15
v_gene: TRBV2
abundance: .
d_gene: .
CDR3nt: TGTGCCAGCAGTGAATTTCGGGAGAGGAACCAGCCCCAGCATTTT
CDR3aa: CASSEFRERNQPQHF

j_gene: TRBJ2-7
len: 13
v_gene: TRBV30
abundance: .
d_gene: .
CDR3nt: TGTGCCTGGAGTAAACAGAGGTTCTACGAGCAGTACTTC
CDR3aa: CAWSKQRFYEQYF

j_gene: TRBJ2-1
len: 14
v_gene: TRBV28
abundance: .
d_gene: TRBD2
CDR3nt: TGTGCCAGTGGACTAGCGGGAGATTACAATGAGCAGTTCTTC
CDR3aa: CASGLAGDYNEQFF

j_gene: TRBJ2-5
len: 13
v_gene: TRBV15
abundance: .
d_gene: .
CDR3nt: TGTGCCACCAGCAGGGACATCCAAGAGACCCAGTACTTC
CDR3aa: CATSRDIQETQYF

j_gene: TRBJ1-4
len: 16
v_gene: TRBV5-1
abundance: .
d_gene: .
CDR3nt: TGCGCCAGCAGCTGGACCGGGAATCCAACTAATGAAAAACTGTTTTTT
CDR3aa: CASSWTGNPTNEKLFF

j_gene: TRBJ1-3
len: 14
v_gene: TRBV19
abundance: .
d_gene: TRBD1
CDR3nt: TGTGCCAGTAGTATCGACAGGGTCGGAAACACCATATATTTT
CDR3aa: CASSIDRVGNTIYF

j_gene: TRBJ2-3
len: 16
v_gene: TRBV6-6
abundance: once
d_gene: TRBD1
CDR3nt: TGTGCCAGCAGTTACACAGGGGGTAAGGGCACAGATACGCAGTATTTT
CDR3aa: CASSYTGGKGTDTQYF

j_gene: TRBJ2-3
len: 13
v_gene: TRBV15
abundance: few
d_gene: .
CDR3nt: TGTGCCACCAGAAAACCAGCGGGTGATACGCAGTATTTT
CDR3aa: CATRKPAGDTQYF

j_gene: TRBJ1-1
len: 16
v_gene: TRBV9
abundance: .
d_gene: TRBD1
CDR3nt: TGTGCCAGCAGCGTAGCCACAGGGGCGTTGAACACTGAAGCTTTCTTT
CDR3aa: CASSVATGALNTEAFF

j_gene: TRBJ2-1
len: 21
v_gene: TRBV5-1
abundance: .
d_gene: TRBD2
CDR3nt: TGCGCCAGCAGCTTCGCCCCCCGCGGGAGAGGTGGGGGGAGCTCCTACAATGAGCAGTTCTTC
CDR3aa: CASSFAPRGRGGGSSYNEQFF

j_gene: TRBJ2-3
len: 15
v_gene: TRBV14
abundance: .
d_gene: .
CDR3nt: TGTGCCAGCAGCCAAAGGGGAGATGGCACAGATACGCAGTATTTT
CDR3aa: CASSQRGDGTDTQYF

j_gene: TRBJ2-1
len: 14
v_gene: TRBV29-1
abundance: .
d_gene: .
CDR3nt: TGCAGCGTTGAGTGGCAGGGGTTGTGGAATGAGCAGTTCTTC
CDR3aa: CSVEWQGLWNEQFF

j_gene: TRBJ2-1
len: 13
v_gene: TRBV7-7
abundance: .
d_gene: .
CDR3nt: TGTGCTAGCAGCTTAGGGGCTAGCAATGAGCAGTTCTTC
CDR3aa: CASSLGASNEQFF

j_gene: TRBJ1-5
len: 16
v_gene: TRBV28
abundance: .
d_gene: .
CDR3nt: TGTGCCAGCAGTTTTAGAAGGACAGTTAGCAATCAGCCCCAGCATTTT
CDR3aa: CASSFRRTVSNQPQHF

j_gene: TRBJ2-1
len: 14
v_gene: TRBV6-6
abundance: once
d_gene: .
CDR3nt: TGTGCCAGCAGTTTCGGGACGGCCTACAATGAGCAGTTCTTC
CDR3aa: CASSFGTAYNEQFF

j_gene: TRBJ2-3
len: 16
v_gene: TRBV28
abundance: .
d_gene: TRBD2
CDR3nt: TGTGCCAGCAGTTTAATCCTAGCGGGAGATACAGATACGCAGTATTTT
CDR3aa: CASSLILAGDTDTQYF

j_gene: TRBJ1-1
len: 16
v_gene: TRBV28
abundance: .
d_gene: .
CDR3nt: TGTGCCAGCAGTTTATCTCCCGGGACACTCAACACTGAAGCTTTCTTT
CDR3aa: CASSLSPGTLNTEAFF